The 28 T cell receptor beta chains listed next were all sequenced from one sample in a study of CD8 T cells in Susac syndrome (dated by TCRdb to between 2018 and 2021). The library was produced with the immunoSEQ multiplex PCR assay. RNA was extracted using the RNeasy kit, and roughly 0.45 to 1 microgram was reverse transcribed with random hexamers. TCRdb took the public reads, trimmed them with fastp at Q25, ran MiXCR for clone calling and kept in-frame beta chains. Here each entry gathers all rows of one CDR3 protein and keeps the most common genes and DNA. The sample has 150,000 or so distinct CDR3 sequences on record, roughly nine tenths of them singletons. The leading ten clones occupy around 0.079% of the sample. Input material: CD4+ T cells from PBMCs. The receptors originated from a human donor in good health.

The chain links TRBV5-4 to TRBJ1-1, with D maybe TRBD1 (5 bases). This CDR3 comprises 14 residues. Germline assignment: CDR1 SGHNT and CDR2 YYREEE (reference sequence). Deletions cut 2 bases from V and 3 bases from J, with 11 bases between. The CDR3 loop is CASSFRDGYTEAFF. The CDR3 nucleotides are TGTGCCAGCAGCTTCCGGGACGGGTACACTGAAGCTTTCTTT.

The chain recombines TRBV27 with TRBJ2-5, with 7 bases matching TRBD1. V shed 7 bases and J 4 bases; nucleotides not matched to a gene: 9. This CDR3 comprises 14 residues. Germline assignment: CDR1 MNHEY and CDR2 SMNVEV (reference sequence). In DNA, the CDR3 is TGTGCCAGCAAGGGGGCGGCGGTGGGAGAGACCCAGTACTTC. The encoded protein is CASKGAAVGETQYF.

The chain carries TRBV6-2 or TRBV6-3 and TRBJ2-3; 9 bases are a match to TRBD1. Germline V gene sequence: CDR1 MNHEY, CDR2 SVGEGT. The CDR3 has 13 residues. V lost 5 bases, J lost 6 bases, and 3 bases stayed unmatched. The CDR3 region is CASSLGQGDTQYF. The CDR3 DNA follows: TGTGCCAGCAGTCTGGGACAGGGCGATACGCAGTATTTT.

The rearrangement links TRBV5-1 to TRBJ2-7; D is ambiguous. CDR3 length equals 14 residues. The germline V gene encodes CDR1 SGHRS and CDR2 YFSETQ. V lost 0 bases and J 5 bases, leaving 12 bases between the germline ends. CDR3 sequence reads: CASSLGRVDHEQYF. The DNA of the CDR3 is TGCGCCAGCAGCTTGGGGCGAGTGGACCACGAGCAGTACTTC. Full variable domain (remainder filled in from reference TRBV5-1 and TRBJ2-7): KAGVTQTPRYLIKTRGQQVTLSCSPISGHRSVSWYQQTPGQGLQFLFEYFSETQRNKGNFPGRFSGRQFSNSRSEMNVSTLELGDSALYLCASSLGRVDHEQYFGPGTRLTVT.

V gene TRBV5-1 combines with J gene TRBJ2-4, with 10 bases fitting TRBD2. The trim removed 4 bases at V and 6 bases at J, leaving 7 bases unmatched. This CDR3 is 15 amino acids long. CDR1 is SGHRS and CDR2 is YFSETQ in the germline V gene. CDR3 in amino acids: CASSPLAGSGNIQYF. The CDR3 nucleotides read TGCGCCAGCAGCCCACTAGCGGGGAGTGGAAACATTCAGTACTTC. Filled out from reference TRBV5-1 and TRBJ2-4, the complete variable domain reads KAGVTQTPRYLIKTRGQQVTLSCSPISGHRSVSWYQQTPGQGLQFLFEYFSETQRNKGNFPGRFSGRQFSNSRSEMNVSTLELGDSALYLCASSPLAGSGNIQYFGAGTRLSVL.

The chain recombines TRBV29-1 with TRBJ1-5; D is unresolved. This CDR3 is built from 10 residues. Germline loops: CDR1 SQVTM, CDR2 ANQGSEA. Trimming took 6 bases from V and 3 from J, leaving 3 bases between them. CDR3 sequence (DNA): TGCAGCGTGACCAATCAGCCCCAGCATTTT. This translates into CSVTNQPQHF. Drawing the rest from reference TRBV29-1 and TRBJ1-5, the complete variable domain is SAVISQKPSRDICQRGTSLTIQCQVDSQVTMMFWYRQQPGQSLTLIATANQGSEATYESGFVIDKFPISRPNLTFSTLTVSNMSPEDSSIYLCSVTNQPQHFGDGTRLSIL.

The chain carries TRBV5-1 and TRBJ1-1; D perhaps matches TRBD1 (6 bases). The CDR3 totals 15 residues. The germline V gene has CDR1 SGHRS and CDR2 YFSETQ. V was shortened by 3 bases and J by 1 base, with 13 bases between the two germline ends. CDR3 sequence reads: CASSWGGGRNTEAFF. CDR3 in DNA: TGCGCCAGCAGCTGGGGGGGCGGACGGAACACTGAAGCTTTCTTT.

The gene calls are TRBV7-3 and TRBJ1-1, with 8 bases matching TRBD1. The CDR3 has 14 residues. Germline lookup yields CDR1 SGHTA and CDR2 FQGTGA. The J segment lost 3 bases and the V segment lost 5 bases, leaving 5 bases of the junction unmatched. CDR3: CASSPQGAYTEAFF. CDR3 in DNA: TGTGCCAGCAGCCCCCAGGGGGCTTACACTGAAGCTTTCTTT. The full variable domain, completed using reference TRBV7-3 and TRBJ1-1, is GAGVSQTPSNKVTEKGKYVELRCDPISGHTALYWYRQSLGQGPEFLIYFQGTGAADDSGLPNDRFFAVRPEGSVSTLKIQRTERGDSAVYLCASSPQGAYTEAFFGQGTRLTVV.

V is TRBV5-1 and J is TRBJ2-7; 10 bases line up with TRBD2. With V trimmed by 2 bases and J by 7 bases, 21 bases remained unmatched. Germline V lookup: CDR1 SGHRS, CDR2 YFSETQ. This CDR3 region has 19 residues. CDR3 in DNA: TGCGCCAGCAGCTTTAGGTCGAAGGCTAGCGGGAGATCCATGGGGGAGCAGTACTTC. Its translation: CASSFRSKASGRSMGEQYF.

The chain links TRBV20-1 to TRBJ1-3; no reliable D call. Germline V gives CDR1 DFQATT, CDR2 SNEGSKA (reference sequence). The CDR3 loop spans 15 amino acids. The CDR3 coding sequence is TGCAGCGTACTATGGGTCACTCGCTCTGGAAACACCATATATTTT. Translated: CSVLWVTRSGNTIYF.

V and J are TRBV5-1 and TRBJ2-7; weak D call: TRBD2 (6 bases). The germline V and J ends were trimmed by 0 bases and 0 bases, with 16 bases remaining between them. This CDR3 region has 17 residues. The germline V gene encodes CDR1 SGHRS and CDR2 YFSETQ. CDR3 residues: CASSLDLDPGSSYEQYF. DNA for the CDR3: TGCGCCAGCAGCTTGGATCTGGACCCCGGGAGCTCCTACGAGCAGTACTTC.

V gene TRBV7-9 combines with J gene TRBJ1-2, with unresolved D. V was shortened by 1 base and J by 4 bases, with 10 bases between the two germline ends. CDR1 and CDR2 from the germline V gene are SEHNR and FQNEAQ (reference sequence). This CDR3 comprises 14 residues. CDR3 loop: CASSLEIVPYGYTF. The CDR3 nucleotides are TGTGCCAGCAGCTTAGAAATAGTTCCCTATGGCTACACCTTC.

This clonotype was counted once. This chain connects TRBV6-2 or TRBV6-3 to TRBJ2-3, with 7 nucleotides matching TRBD2. The CDR3 has 15 amino acids. The V gene end was trimmed by 5 bases and the J gene end by 4 bases; junction bases not matched to a gene: 9. Germline CDR1 MNHEY, CDR2 SVGEGT. For the CDR3, the DNA is TGTGCCAGCAGTCCCGCTCTGGGAGGGGCAGATACGCAGTATTTT. It translates to CASSPALGGADTQYF.

The chain employs TRBV6-9 and TRBJ2-7; 7 positions agree with TRBD1. Germline CDR1 is MNHGY and CDR2 is SVAAGI. Trimming cost V 9 bases and J 0 bases; bases outside gene matches: 11. CDR3 size: 15 residues. As DNA, the CDR3 is TGTGCCAGTTGGATGCGCCGGGACAGCTCCTACGAGCAGTACTTC. This gives the protein CASWMRRDSSYEQYF.

The chain uses TRBV5-5 and TRBJ2-2, with TRBD1 identical over 8 bases. With V trimmed by 4 bases and J by 2 bases, 7 bases remained unmatched. CDR3 length equals 16 residues. CDR1 and CDR2 (germline): SGHKS, YYEKEE (reference sequence). The CDR3: CASSPRTGSNTGELFF. CDR3 coding DNA: TGTGCCAGCAGCCCGCGGACAGGGTCAAACACCGGGGAGCTGTTTTTT.

The gene calls are TRBV5-1 and TRBJ2-7; TRBD2 is a possible D gene (6 bases). This CDR3 is 13 amino acids long. The germline V and J ends were trimmed by 0 bases and 5 bases, with 9 bases remaining between them. Germline CDR1 and CDR2: SGHRS and YFSETQ. CDR3 DNA sequence: TGCGCCAGCAGCTTGGTCGGGGGTGACGAGCAGTACTTC. This gives the protein CASSLVGGDEQYF.

This clonotype was detected a few times. The V and J genes are TRBV7-2 and TRBJ2-4, with a possible D match to TRBD1 (6 bases). The CDR3 extends over 14 amino acids. Germline CDR1 reads SGHTA; CDR2 reads FQGNSA. V dropped 5 bases and J dropped 1 base, with 9 bases sitting between them. The CDR3 protein is CASSPQGAKNIQYF. The CDR3 nucleotides are TGTGCCAGCAGCCCCCAGGGGGCCAAAAACATTCAGTACTTC.

The chain is built from TRBV12-3 or TRBV12-4 and TRBJ1-3, with D possibly TRBD1 on 5 matching bases. The CDR3 has 14 residues. Trimming shortened V by 2 bases and J by 2 bases, and 7 bases separated the two germline ends. CDR3 coding DNA: TGTGCCAGCAGTTTAACGGGGGCTGGAAACACCATATATTTT. It translates to CASSLTGAGNTIYF.

In DNA, the CDR3 is TGCAGTGCTAGAGAATGGACCCGTAGGGATGGACCCCTCCACTTT. Its protein is CSAREWTRRDGPLHF. The rearrangement links TRBV20-1 to TRBJ1-6, with D unclear. The V gene's germline CDR1 is DFQATT and CDR2 SNEGSKA (reference sequence). This CDR3 is 15 amino acids long. Trimming stripped 0 bases from V and 12 bases from J, with 18 bases between.

The J gene is TRBJ2-7, the V gene TRBV9; perhaps D is TRBD1 or TRBD2 (6 bases each). V dropped 0 bases and J dropped 4 bases, with 11 bases sitting between them. Germline V gene sequence: CDR1 SGDLS, CDR2 YYNGEE. The CDR3 consists of 14 residues. The CDR3 spells CASSVGTGRYEQYF. The CDR3 DNA reads TGTGCCAGCAGCGTAGGTACAGGGAGGTACGAGCAGTACTTC.

The rearrangement uses TRBV7-2 and TRBJ1-1; D remains ambiguous. Germline V CDR1 and CDR2: SGHTA, FQGNSA. V was shortened by 2 bases and J by 5 bases, with 12 bases between the two germline ends. This CDR3 is built from 14 residues. CDR3 sequence (DNA): TGTGCCAGCAGCTTAATGGACCAAGGGACTGAAGCTTTCTTT. Amino acid sequence: CASSLMDQGTEAFF.

This clonotype was seen only once. The rearrangement joins TRBV28 to TRBJ2-6; D is possibly TRBD1 or TRBD2 (5 bases each). V shed 8 bases and J shed 0 bases, with 11 bases lying between them. This CDR3 spans 15 amino acids. Germline CDR1 MDHEN, CDR2 SYDVKM. CDR3 in amino acids: CASGTDHSGANVLTF. DNA of the CDR3: TGTGCCAGCGGGACGGATCACTCTGGGGCCAACGTCCTGACTTTC.

The rearrangement joins TRBV2 to TRBJ1-1; D might be TRBD1 (6 bases). Germline V lookup: CDR1 SNHLY, CDR2 FYNNEI. CDR3 length equals 15 residues. V lost 3 bases and J 6 bases, leaving 17 bases between the germline ends. In nucleotides, the CDR3 is TGTGCCAGCAGTGACGGACAGTACCAGGTCCCTGAAGCTTTCTTT. It yields the protein CASSDGQYQVPEAFF.

This clonotype showed up just once. V is TRBV5-6 and J is TRBJ2-1; 8 nucleotides agree with TRBD2. Germline CDR1 SGHDT, CDR2 YYEEEE. CDR3 length equals 15 residues. V lost 6 bases to trimming and J lost 0 bases; unmatched junction nucleotides: 5. The CDR3 here is CASNRAGVSYNEQFF. CDR3 in DNA: TGTGCCAGCAACCGAGCGGGAGTCTCCTACAATGAGCAGTTCTTC.

The rearrangement uses TRBV3-1 and TRBJ2-1; D is undetermined. The CDR3 extends over 15 amino acids. CDR1 and CDR2 from the germline V gene are LGHDT and YNNKEL (reference sequence). Between the trimmed V and J ends, which lost 3 bases and 0 bases, there was a span of 9 bases. CDR3 DNA sequence: TGTGCCAGCAGCCAGGGGATTAGCTCCTACAATGAGCAGTTCTTC. The encoded protein is CASSQGISSYNEQFF.

V is TRBV6-1 and J is TRBJ2-2; TRBD2 agrees at 9 bases. The CDR3 spans 16 residues. V lost 7 bases, J lost 7 bases, and 13 bases stayed unmatched. Germline V CDR1 and CDR2: MNHNS, SASEGT. CDR3 sequence: CASKGLAGRKGGELFF. The CDR3 region has the DNA TGTGCCAGCAAAGGTCTAGCGGGGAGGAAGGGCGGGGAGCTGTTTTTT.

The chain couples TRBV3-1 to TRBJ2-5, with D possibly TRBD2 on 5 matching bases. Deletions cut 2 bases from V and 1 base from J, with 5 bases between. The CDR3 length is 13 residues. Germline loops: CDR1 LGHDT, CDR2 YNNKEL (reference sequence). CDR3 in DNA: TGTGCCAGCAGCCAACGGGGCCAAGAGACCCAGTACTTC. It is translated as CASSQRGQETQYF.

The chain recombines TRBV6-5 with TRBJ2-7; no clear D. The CDR3 is 13 residues long. Germline V gene data show CDR1 as MNHEY and CDR2 as SVGAGI. Between the trimmed V and J ends, which lost 2 bases and 12 bases, there was a span of 17 bases. The CDR3 is CASSYTTDHKRYF. CDR3 nucleotides: TGTGCCAGCAGTTACACGACCGACCATAAGCGGTACTTC.